This TCR beta chain was sequenced in a study of Ad26.COV2.S vaccination and SARS-CoV-2 variants. Sequenced by immunoSEQ multiplex PCR; TCRdb stores in-frame clones only, minus some. The data hold about half a million clones, with roughly nine tenths observed a single time. Germline CDR1 MNHEY, CDR2 SVGAGI. V was clipped by 2 bases and J by 8 bases, with 12 bases between them. The CDR3 loop spans 13 amino acids. This sample's treatment: around 19 received Ad26.COV2.S at low or high dose, single or two shots; roughly five received placebo; per-sample allocation not given. Sample collection was performed on day 63 after the first vaccine or placebo injection. Recruitment in Boston yielded a donor of adult age, 18-55 years.

The sequencing here drew on peripheral blood, taken in a trial of Ad26.COV2.S vaccine versus placebo. The rearrangement links TRBV6-5 to TRBJ1-2; perhaps TRBD1 as D (5 bases). The clonotype comes from a person between 18 and 65 years old who received the Ad26.COV2.S COVID-19 vaccine or a placebo. The CDR3 DNA follows: TGTGCCAGCAGTTACGAGGGACGTGGAGGCTACACCTTC. Translation: CASSYEGRGGYTF.